Below, 19 T cell receptor beta chains from the same sample are listed, as sequenced in a study of OX40 agonist ivuxolimab in advanced cancers. Assay used: immunoSEQ multiplex PCR; TCRdb lists only in-frame clones, some missing. The sample includes just over 45,000 clones, roughly 94% of them seen just once. This sample comprised CD4+ or CD8+ T cells sorted from blood, obtained in a trial of the OX40 agonist ivuxolimab. The receptor source for this set is an adult with an advanced solid tumor such as melanoma, head and neck, liver or kidney cancer.

This chain joins TRBV28 and TRBJ1-4; the D is unclear. V was pared by 4 bases and J by 4 bases, with 16 bases between. CDR3 length: 16 amino acids. The germline gives CDR1 MDHEN, CDR2 SYDVKM. Here the CDR3 DNA reads TGTGCCAGCAGTTCCCTGCCTTATAGCGTTAATGAAAAACTGTTTTTT. Protein sequence: CASSSLPYSVNEKLFF.

V is TRBV9 and J is TRBJ1-5, with D maybe TRBD1 (5 bases). V lost 0 bases and J 7 bases, leaving 14 bases between the germline ends. The CDR3 is made up of 15 amino acids. Germline V CDR1 and CDR2: SGDLS, YYNGEE. CDR3 amino acids: CASSVGLDTGQPQHF. The CDR3 region has the DNA TGTGCCAGCAGCGTAGGGTTGGACACGGGGCAGCCCCAGCATTTT. The variable domain in full, with the rest retrieved from reference TRBV9 and TRBJ1-5, is DSGVTQTPKHLITATGQRVTLRCSPRSGDLSVYWYQQSLDQGLQFLIQYYNGEERAKGNILERFSAQQFPDLHSELNLSSLELGDSALYFCASSVGLDTGQPQHFGDGTRLSIL.

This clone was counted a single time. The chain couples TRBV7-6 to TRBJ2-3; D is unresolved. The germline V and J ends were trimmed by 5 bases and 4 bases, with 10 bases remaining between them. Germline CDR1 SGHVS, CDR2 FNYEAQ. CDR3 size: 13 residues. DNA of the CDR3: TGTGCCAGCAGCCTCACCAAAGCAGATACGCAGTATTTT. Protein product: CASSLTKADTQYF.

This chain connects TRBV28 to TRBJ2-3; 10 bases fit TRBD2. The CDR3 contains 17 residues. Germline CDR1 and CDR2: MDHEN and SYDVKM. After removal of 2 bases from V and 2 bases from J, the junction contained 7 bases not matched to a gene. The CDR3 DNA reads as TGTGCCAGCAGTTTAGTTACTAGCGGGACACACACAGATACGCAGTATTTT. This sequence encodes CASSLVTSGTHTDTQYF. Full variable domain (rest looked up from reference TRBV28 and TRBJ2-3): DVKVTQSSRYLVKRTGEKVFLECVQDMDHENMFWYRQDPGLGLRLIYFSYDVKMKEKGDIPEGYSVSREKKERFSLILESASTNQTSMYLCASSLVTSGTHTDTQYFGPGTRLTVL.

The chain joins TRBV7-6 to TRBJ2-3; weak D call: TRBD1 (6 bases). Trimming stripped 6 bases from V and 3 bases from J, with 10 bases between. Germline lookup yields CDR1 SGHVS and CDR2 FNYEAQ. CDR3 length: 13 residues. The CDR3 here is CASSHTGTDTQYF. The DNA for the CDR3 is TGTGCCAGCAGTCATACAGGGACAGATACGCAGTATTTT.

This clone showed up just a few times. This chain links TRBV7-6 with TRBJ1-1; D is possibly TRBD1 (5 bases). The CDR3 extends over 14 amino acids. V was trimmed by 5 bases and J by 3 bases, leaving 13 bases between them. Germline V gene sequence: CDR1 SGHVS, CDR2 FNYEAQ. The CDR3 is CASSPGQAHTEAFF. The CDR3 DNA follows: TGTGCCAGCAGCCCAGGGCAGGCCCACACTGAAGCTTTCTTT.

This clone was recorded once. The V call is TRBV27, the J call TRBJ1-3, with D perhaps matching TRBD1 (5 bases). V lost 4 bases, J lost 0 bases, and 16 bases lay in between. The germline V gene encodes CDR1 MNHEY and CDR2 SMNVEV (reference sequence). The CDR3 is made up of 17 amino acids. CDR3 amino acids: CASSSTAPLYSGNTIYF. The DNA of the CDR3 is TGTGCCAGCAGTTCGACAGCTCCCCTTTACTCTGGAAACACCATATATTTT.

This chain joins TRBV19 and TRBJ2-1; TRBD2 agrees at 12 bases. Looked up from germline, CDR1 is LNHDA and CDR2 is SQIVND (reference sequence). V lost 5 bases and J lost 3; bases outside the gene matches: 8. The CDR3 extends over 17 amino acids. The CDR3 reads CASSPRLAGAYYNEQFF. CDR3 DNA sequence: TGTGCCAGTAGTCCACGACTAGCGGGAGCTTACTACAATGAGCAGTTCTTC.

The chain combines TRBV27 with TRBJ2-1; a weak D match, TRBD2 (6 bases). CDR1 is MNHEY and CDR2 is SMNVEV in the germline V gene (reference sequence). With 7 bases removed from V and 3 bases from J, the gap between germline ends came to 7 bases. This CDR3 contains 12 residues. The CDR3 here is CASNGGYNEQFF. DNA for the CDR3: TGTGCCAGCAACGGGGGCTACAATGAGCAGTTCTTC.

The rearrangement uses TRBV7-9 and TRBJ2-7; no clear D. V gave up 5 bases and J gave up 3 bases, with 11 bases separating them. The CDR3 contains 13 residues. The germline gives CDR1 SEHNR, CDR2 FQNEAQ (reference sequence). CDR3 sequence reads: CASSPPHLYEQYF. CDR3 bases: TGTGCCAGCAGCCCCCCCCACCTCTACGAGCAGTACTTC.

The chain carries TRBV15 and TRBJ2-7, with 7 bases aligning to TRBD1. V lost 0 bases and J lost 6; bases outside the gene matches: 5. CDR3 length: 14 amino acids. Looked up from germline, CDR1 is LNHNV and CDR2 is YYDKDF (reference sequence). For the CDR3, the DNA is TGTGCCACCAGCAGAGAATGGGGACAGATCGAGCAGTACTTC. It encodes CATSREWGQIEQYF.

The chain couples TRBV11-3 to TRBJ2-1; 11 positions match TRBD2. Germline CDR1 is SGHNT and CDR2 is YENEEA. The CDR3 has 16 residues. The ends lost 0 bases at V and 4 bases at J; junction bases unmatched: 2. This CDR3 is CASSLDGTSGYNEQFF. DNA of the CDR3: TGTGCCAGCAGCTTAGATGGGACTAGCGGTTACAATGAGCAGTTCTTC.

The chain links TRBV4-2 to TRBJ2-1; tentative D call: TRBD2 (5 bases). The V end lost 1 base, the J end lost 0 bases, and 10 bases lay between the germline ends. CDR1 is LGHNA and CDR2 is YNFKEQ in the germline V gene. CDR3 size: 16 residues. DNA of the CDR3: TGTGCCAGCAGCCAAGTATTAGCGAACTCCTACAATGAGCAGTTCTTC. This codes for CASSQVLANSYNEQFF.

The chain recombines TRBV9 with TRBJ2-7; 9 nucleotides align to TRBD2. The germline V gene has CDR1 SGDLS and CDR2 YYNGEE. The CDR3 is made up of 19 amino acids. After removal of 2 bases from V and 2 bases from J, the junction contained 17 bases not matched to a gene. This CDR3 reads CASSVSSGGVAGVTYEQYF. The CDR3 nucleotides are TGTGCCAGCAGCGTTAGCAGCGGTGGAGTAGCGGGAGTGACCTACGAGCAGTACTTC.

In its sample, this clone was seen once. This chain uses TRBV28 with TRBJ1-1; D is ambiguous. Looked up from germline, CDR1 is MDHEN and CDR2 is SYDVKM. The V and J ends lost 3 bases and 1 base respectively, with 9 bases between them. There are 14 residues in the CDR3. CDR3 coding DNA: TGTGCCAGCAGTTTCCCCTCTGAGAACACTGAAGCTTTCTTT. It encodes CASSFPSENTEAFF.

This sequence joins TRBV15 and TRBJ2-7; D is perhaps TRBD2 (6 bases). CDR1 LNHNV and CDR2 YYDKDF come from the germline V gene (reference sequence). The CDR3 spans 13 residues. V was trimmed by 5 bases and J by 4 bases, leaving 12 bases between them. CDR3 region: CATSPGRGYEQYF. The CDR3 DNA reads TGTGCCACCAGCCCTGGGCGGGGATACGAGCAGTACTTC.

This chain uses TRBV6-4 with TRBJ1-3, with D tentatively TRBD1 (6 bases). CDR3 length: 16 residues. Germline values: CDR1 MRHNA, CDR2 SNTAGT. With 6 bases removed from V and 0 bases from J, the gap between germline ends came to 15 bases. The CDR3 bases are TGTGCCAGCAGCCCCCTAAAAGGGGGCTCTGGAAACACCATATATTTT. Protein product: CASSPLKGGSGNTIYF.

The chain couples TRBV6-1 to TRBJ2-1; D is ambiguous. Germline CDR1 reads MNHNS; CDR2 reads SASEGT. The CDR3 sequence is 12 residues long. Trimming removed 1 base from V and 6 bases from J, with 4 bases in between. CDR3 sequence: CASSEVGNEQFF. In DNA form, the CDR3 reads TGTGCCAGCAGTGAAGTAGGCAATGAGCAGTTCTTC.

The count of this clone is one. The chain uses TRBV5-1 and TRBJ1-2; weak D call: TRBD1 (5 bases). CDR1 is SGHRS and CDR2 is YFSETQ in the germline V gene. The CDR3 extends over 14 amino acids. Trimming cost V 4 bases and J 0 bases, with 10 bases left between them. The CDR3 is CASSLGEANYGYTF. Here the CDR3 DNA reads TGCGCCAGCAGCCTAGGGGAAGCTAACTATGGCTACACCTTC. Using reference TRBV5-1 and TRBJ1-2 for the parts outside the CDR3, the full variable domain is KAGVTQTPRYLIKTRGQQVTLSCSPISGHRSVSWYQQTPGQGLQFLFEYFSETQRNKGNFPGRFSGRQFSNSRSEMNVSTLELGDSALYLCASSLGEANYGYTFGSGTRLTVV.